This entry lists 18 T cell receptor beta chains sequenced from one sample in a study of identical twins. TCRdb recomputed calls from the 5' RACE reads with MiXCR, one row per CDR3 protein. The data hold some 790,000 distinct CDR3 sequences, with 15% to 20% observed a single time. In addition, the sample was reused for a study of T cells expressing NK-cell markers.

What was sequenced was PBMCs. The receptor set was obtained from a woman under 30 in good health.

This clonotype was detected a few times. This chain connects TRBV3-1 to TRBJ2-7; 7 nucleotides match TRBD2. Trimming removed 3 bases from V and 1 base from J; junction bases left unmatched: 6. CDR1 LGHDT and CDR2 YNNKEL come from the germline V gene (reference sequence). The CDR3 is 15 residues long. The CDR3 DNA follows: TGTGCCAGCAGCCAGGCAGCGGGACCGTCCTACGAGCAGTACTTC. This codes for CASSQAAGPSYEQYF.

This clonotype appeared once. V is TRBV14 and J is TRBJ2-7, with D tentatively TRBD1 (6 bases). Germline CDR1 is SGHDN and CDR2 is FVKESK. The CDR3 has 13 residues. V lost 4 bases to trimming and J lost 5 bases, with 12 bases between them. CDR3 in DNA: TGTGCCAGCAGCCTAGGGGGTTGGAACGAGCAGTACTTC. Its translation is CASSLGGWNEQYF.

The chain recombines TRBV9 with TRBJ1-3, with a weak D call TRBD1 (5 bases). The germline V gene encodes CDR1 SGDLS and CDR2 YYNGEE. The CDR3 extends over 15 amino acids. The V and J ends lost 4 bases and 4 bases respectively, with 15 bases between them. CDR3 nucleotides: TGTGCCAGCAGCCGGGGGTCTCGGGAAGGAAACACCATATATTTT. Encoded protein: CASSRGSREGNTIYF.

CDR3 amino acids: CSARDSVSYEQYF. CDR3 nucleotide sequence: TGCAGTGCGCGGGACAGTGTCTCCTACGAGCAGTACTTC. The chain has TRBV20-1 and TRBJ2-7; D possibly corresponds to TRBD1 (7 bases). The CDR3 is made up of 13 amino acids. The germline CDR1 and CDR2 sequences are DFQATT and SNEGSKA (reference sequence). Trimming took off 6 bases at V and 0 bases at J, with 12 bases between the two ends.

Concerning this clonotype itself: A much larger clone differs from this one at a single base, so this may be a read error. The chain employs TRBV12-3 or TRBV12-4 and TRBJ1-2; unclear D gene. This CDR3 has 13 residues. The V end lost 8 bases, the J end lost 7 bases, and 17 bases lay between the germline ends. CDR3 protein: CASRLVQGRGYTF. In DNA, the CDR3 is TGTGCCAGCCGCCTTGTTCAAGGCCGTGGCTACACCTTC.

Only a few counts were recorded for this clonotype. V is TRBV7-2 and J is TRBJ2-7; the D gene is possibly TRBD1 (6 bases). Trimming cost V 4 bases and J 8 bases, with 15 bases left between them. CDR3 length: 13 residues. Germline CDR1 and CDR2: SGHTA and FQGNSA. This CDR3 reads CASSSGASGKQYF. CDR3 in DNA: TGTGCCAGCAGCTCAGGGGCCTCCGGCAAGCAGTACTTC.

The rearrangement links TRBV6-5 to TRBJ1-1; D might be TRBD1 (6 bases). Germline V gene sequence: CDR1 MNHEY, CDR2 SVGAGI. V lost 2 bases to trimming and J lost 10 bases, with 17 bases between them. The CDR3 totals 14 residues. The CDR3 protein is CASSYDLRGDSAFF. The CDR3 DNA reads TGTGCCAGCAGTTACGACCTTAGGGGGGATTCAGCTTTCTTT.

This clonotype has ten or more counts. The gene calls are TRBV29-1 and TRBJ1-5; D call uncertain. CDR3 length equals 14 residues. CDR1 and CDR2 from the germline V gene are SQVTM and ANQGSEA. Deletions cut 4 bases from V and 1 base from J, with 11 bases between. The DNA for the CDR3 is TGCAGCGTTGCCTTCGGACCAAGCAATCAGCCCCAGCATTTT. This translates into CSVAFGPSNQPQHF.

CDR3 bases: TGTGCCAGCAGTCCAAAGGGACTAGCGGGAGGATTTGGCAATGAGCAGTTCTTC. Translation gives CASSPKGLAGGFGNEQFF. The chain has TRBV6-2 or TRBV6-3 and TRBJ2-1; TRBD2 agrees at 15 bases. The V and J ends lost 5 bases and 6 bases, in that order; junction bases with no gene match: 11. This CDR3 has 18 amino acids. CDR1 is MNHEY, CDR2 SVGEGT, per germline.

This sequence joins TRBV13 and TRBJ2-7; TRBD1 might be the D (5 bases). V lost 2 bases, J lost 5 bases, and 16 bases lay in between. Germline assignment: CDR1 PRHDT and CDR2 FYEKMQ (reference sequence). The CDR3 is 15 residues long. The CDR3 coding sequence is TGTGCCAGCAGCTTATCCCAGGGCAATAAAGACGAGCAGTACTTC. Amino acids: CASSLSQGNKDEQYF.

This chain connects TRBV12-3 or TRBV12-4 to TRBJ2-7; weak D call: TRBD1 (6 bases). Trimming shortened V by 4 bases and J by 2 bases, and 9 bases separated the two germline ends. The CDR3 runs to 13 residues. The CDR3: CASSSDRPYEQYF. The CDR3 DNA is TGTGCCAGCAGTTCCGACAGGCCCTACGAGCAGTACTTC.

V is TRBV4-3 and J is TRBJ2-2; TRBD2 agrees at 14 bases. The V segment lost 3 bases and the J segment 5 bases; nucleotides outside the gene matches: 5. The length of the CDR3 is 17 residues. Per the germline V gene, CDR1 is LGHNA and CDR2 is YSLEER. The chain's CDR3 is CASSQGLAGAGTGELFF. CDR3 coding DNA: TGCGCCAGCAGCCAGGGACTAGCGGGAGCCGGGACCGGGGAGCTGTTTTTT.

This chain connects TRBV3-1 to TRBJ2-1; the D is unclear. The CDR3 covers 13 residues. CDR1 LGHDT and CDR2 YNNKEL come from the germline V gene (reference sequence). V lost 0 bases and J 9 bases, leaving 9 bases between the germline ends. The CDR3 sequence is CASSQDGSVEQFF. DNA for the CDR3: TGTGCCAGCAGCCAAGATGGCAGCGTTGAGCAGTTCTTC.

The chain recombines TRBV20-1 with TRBJ2-4; 7 bases align to TRBD2. The germline V gene has CDR1 DFQATT and CDR2 SNEGSKA (reference sequence). The CDR3 consists of 13 residues. V trimming: 1 base; J trimming: 6 bases; junction bases outside the gene matches: 3. CDR3 bases: TGCAGTGCTAGAGTAAGCGGGGTAAACATTCAGTACTTC. It specifies CSARVSGVNIQYF.

The CDR3 nucleotides read TGTGCCAGCAGTATCATTGGGGCAGGGGGCAATGAGCAGTTCTTC. Amino acid sequence: CASSIIGAGGNEQFF. The rearrangement joins TRBV27 to TRBJ2-1; 7 positions agree with TRBD1. CDR3 length equals 15 residues. CDR1 and CDR2 (germline): MNHEY, SMNVEV (reference sequence). With V trimmed by 5 bases and J by 6 bases, 10 bases remained unmatched.

This clonotype was observed at least ten times. This chain connects TRBV20-1 to TRBJ2-1, with D unclear. The CDR3 contains 12 residues. V lost 5 bases and J 5 bases, leaving 10 bases between the germline ends. CDR1 is DFQATT and CDR2 is SNEGSKA in the germline V gene (reference sequence). This CDR3 is CSASGRNNEQFF. For the CDR3, the DNA is TGCAGTGCTTCTGGACGGAACAATGAGCAGTTCTTC.

This clonotype was recorded a few times. The rearrangement uses TRBV6-5 and TRBJ2-7; D is perhaps TRBD2 (6 bases). V was pared by 4 bases and J by 7 bases, with 17 bases between. The CDR3 is 14 amino acids. In germline, CDR1 is MNHEY, CDR2 SVGAGI. The CDR3 region is CASSSLIGGDEQYF. CDR3 DNA: TGTGCCAGCAGTTCCTTGATAGGCGGGGATGAGCAGTACTTC.

This clonotype was observed a handful of times. The chain employs TRBV12-3 or TRBV12-4 and TRBJ2-7; TRBD2 agrees at 8 bases. V gave up 6 bases and J gave up 1 base; unmatched junction bases: 11. This CDR3 has 16 amino acids. CDR3 in DNA: TGTGCCAGCAGCCCCTTGGGAAGCGGGGGTTCCTACGAGCAGTACTTC. Translation gives CASSPLGSGGSYEQYF.